These 21 T cell receptor beta chains share one sample of origin, sequenced in a study of shared clonotypes between healthy human individuals. Produced via immunoSEQ multiplex PCR; TCRdb's table is partial and in-frame only. This sample has about 1 million clones, with approximately 78% found just once. Sample: memory CD4+ T cells from PBMCs. The subset was: CD45RA-negative fraction. These TCRs come from a man aged 18 to 29 in good health. Some clones in this sample may be carry-over from other donors' samples.

The rearrangement joins TRBV7-3 to TRBJ1-1, with D possibly being TRBD1 (5 bases). V lost 1 base, J lost 8 bases, and 17 bases lay in between. Germline V gene data show CDR1 as SGHTA and CDR2 as FQGTGA. The CDR3 consists of 15 residues. The CDR3 loop reads CASSLIGSRDGEAFF. CDR3 coding DNA: TGTGCCAGCAGCTTAATAGGGTCTCGGGACGGGGAAGCTTTCTTT.

Only one count was recorded for this clone. In DNA, the CDR3 is TGTGCCAGCAGCGCACTAGCGACGTTGATCGATGAGCAGTTCTTC. It encodes CASSALATLIDEQFF. The chain is built from TRBV9 and TRBJ2-1; 7 nucleotides agree with TRBD2. CDR1 is SGDLS and CDR2 is YYNGEE in the germline V gene. Trimming took 3 bases from V and 8 from J; bases not matched to a gene: 11. This CDR3 has 15 amino acids.

V and J are TRBV23-1 and TRBJ1-1; no definite D call. TRBV23-1 is placed among ORFs of uncertain function. The CDR3 has 13 amino acids. Trimming took off 2 bases at V and 7 bases at J, with 11 bases between the two ends. CDR3 amino acids: CASSQVGLVEAFF. Here the CDR3 DNA reads TGCGCCAGCAGTCAAGTGGGCCTTGTTGAAGCTTTCTTT.

The gene calls are TRBV18 and TRBJ1-6; 7 nucleotides agree with TRBD1. The V and J ends lost 3 bases and 7 bases, in that order; junction bases with no gene match: 6. Germline-derived CDR1 and CDR2 are KGHSH and LQKENI. The CDR3 has 15 residues. CDR3: CASSPMTGRNSPLHF. CDR3 DNA: TGTGCCAGCTCACCGATGACAGGGAGGAATTCACCCCTCCACTTT.

V usage is TRBV6-1 and J usage is TRBJ1-1; D gene unclear. This CDR3 comprises 15 residues. Looked up from germline, CDR1 is MNHNS and CDR2 is SASEGT. The V end lost 2 bases, the J end lost 0 bases, and 10 bases lay between the germline ends. CDR3 in amino acids: CASSESNSMNTEAFF. CDR3 DNA sequence: TGTGCCAGCAGTGAATCGAACAGTATGAACACTGAAGCTTTCTTT.

This clone showed up just a few times. The sample contains more than one DNA sequence encoding this CDR3. The CDR3: CSVGDTGELFF. The CDR3 DNA is TGCAGCGTGGGGGACACCGGGGAGCTGTTTTTT. The rearrangement joins TRBV29-1 to TRBJ2-2, with D possibly called TRBD1 or TRBD2 (5 bases each). Germline lookup yields CDR1 SQVTM and CDR2 ANQGSEA. V lost 6 bases and J 3 bases, leaving 5 bases between the germline ends. The CDR3 covers 11 residues.

The V and J genes are TRBV11-2 and TRBJ1-3; D is unclear. Looked up from germline, CDR1 is SGHAT and CDR2 is FQNNGV. This CDR3 region has 15 residues. Trimming took 5 bases from V and 5 from J, leaving 16 bases between them. The CDR3 DNA reads as TGTGCCAGCAGCGCTACGGGCATAACTAGAAACACCATATATTTT. This sequence encodes CASSATGITRNTIYF.

The chain uses TRBV4-2 and TRBJ1-4, with 8 bases aligning to TRBD1. The CDR3 has 14 amino acids. With V trimmed by 4 bases and J by 8 bases, 6 bases remained unmatched. Germline CDR1 and CDR2: LGHNA and YNFKEQ. The CDR3 coding sequence is TGTGCCAGCAGCCCAGGGGGCTTGCAGGAAAAACTGTTTTTT. Amino acid sequence: CASSPGGLQEKLFF.

This sequence joins TRBV15 and TRBJ2-3, with 7 bases that match TRBD1. The CDR3 sequence is 15 residues long. CDR1 is LNHNV, CDR2 YYDKDF, per germline (reference sequence). The V gene end was trimmed by 4 bases and the J gene end by 0 bases; junction bases not matched to a gene: 4. Here the CDR3 reads CATSMRQGSTDTQYF. The CDR3 coding sequence is TGTGCCACCAGCATGAGACAGGGTAGCACAGATACGCAGTATTTT.

The V call is TRBV5-1, the J call TRBJ2-7; D might be TRBD2 (5 bases). The V gene lost 4 bases and the J gene lost 2 bases, with 16 bases spanning the gap. The CDR3 covers 15 residues. Looked up from germline, CDR1 is SGHRS and CDR2 is YFSETQ. CDR3 amino acids: CASSASLASTYEQYF. DNA of the CDR3: TGCGCCAGCAGCGCCTCCCTAGCCTCCACCTACGAGCAGTACTTC.

This clone was detected only once. The V gene is TRBV19, the J gene TRBJ1-3; no definite D call. The CDR3 has 13 residues. The V gene lost 6 bases and the J gene lost 0 bases, with 6 bases spanning the gap. From germline, CDR1 is LNHDA and CDR2 SQIVND (reference sequence). The CDR3 spells CASSNPSGNTIYF. The CDR3 DNA is TGTGCCAGTAGCAACCCCTCTGGAAACACCATATATTTT.

Concerning this clone: Other DNA sequences in this sample translate to the same CDR3. The J gene is TRBJ1-1, the V gene TRBV2; D is unclear. The CDR3 runs 13 residues. Germline V CDR1 and CDR2: SNHLY, FYNNEI. With 0 bases removed from V and 1 base from J, the gap between germline ends came to 3 bases. DNA of the CDR3: TGTGCCAGCAGTGAAGCGCCGAACACTGAAGCTTTCTTT. It encodes CASSEAPNTEAFF. Full variable domain (outside the CDR3, taken from reference TRBV2 and TRBJ1-1): EPEVTQTPSHQVTQMGQEVILRCVPISNHLYFYWYRQILGQKVEFLVSFYNNEISEKSEIFDDQFSVERPDGSNFTLKIRSTKLEDSAMYFCASSEAPNTEAFFGQGTRLTVV.

In DNA form, the CDR3 reads TGCGCCAGCAGCCCCGGGACAGGGGGCGTCGCTAATGAAAAACTGTTTTTT. Translated: CASSPGTGGVANEKLFF. The chain recombines TRBV5-1 with TRBJ1-4; 12 bases are a match to TRBD1. This CDR3 comprises 17 residues. Trimming took 4 bases from V and 3 from J; bases not matched to a gene: 7. CDR1 SGHRS and CDR2 YFSETQ come from the germline V gene.

A single count supports this clone. The V call is TRBV5-4, the J call TRBJ1-1; a weak D match, TRBD1 (5 bases). Trimming removed 2 bases at V and 7 bases at J, with 9 bases between. Germline CDR1 and CDR2: SGHNT and YYREEE (reference sequence). The CDR3 extends over 12 amino acids. CDR3 in DNA: TGTGCCAGCAGCTTATGGGGGGATGAAGCTTTCTTT. Its protein product is CASSLWGDEAFF. Full variable domain (outside the CDR3, taken from reference TRBV5-4 and TRBJ1-1): ETGVTQSPTHLIKTRGQQVTLRCSSQSGHNTVSWYQQALGQGPQFIFQYYREEENGRGNFPPRFSGLQFPNYSSELNVNALELDDSALYLCASSLWGDEAFFGQGTRLTVV.

The chain has TRBV7-8 and TRBJ2-1; no reliable D call. CDR3 length: 11 amino acids. Germline V gives CDR1 SGHVS, CDR2 FQNEAQ. The V end was cut by 4 bases, the J end by 8 bases, with 6 bases between. CDR3 nucleotide sequence: TGTGCCAGCAGCTACCGGTATGAGCAGTTCTTC. Protein: CASSYRYEQFF.

The J gene is TRBJ2-1, the V gene TRBV28; D perhaps matches TRBD1 (6 bases). Germline loops: CDR1 MDHEN, CDR2 SYDVKM. Deletions cut 11 bases from V and 8 bases from J, with 19 bases between. The CDR3 is 13 amino acids. Here the CDR3 DNA reads TGTGCCGCAAAATCCGGGACAACCGATGAGCAGTTCTTC. It codes for CAAKSGTTDEQFF.

V gene TRBV5-1 combines with J gene TRBJ1-4; TRBD1 might be the D (5 bases). Deletions cut 0 bases from V and 4 bases from J, with 13 bases between. This CDR3 comprises 16 residues. CDR1 and CDR2 (germline): SGHRS, YFSETQ. The CDR3 loop reads CASSLVVGEINEKLFF. The CDR3 DNA follows: TGCGCCAGCAGCTTGGTTGTGGGGGAAATTAATGAAAAACTGTTTTTT.

The chain employs TRBV27 and TRBJ2-2; D may be TRBD2 (6 bases). V shed 8 bases and J shed 2 bases, with 18 bases lying between them. The germline V gene encodes CDR1 MNHEY and CDR2 SMNVEV (reference sequence). The CDR3 totals 16 residues. Here the CDR3 reads CASRPYFGGNTGELFF. CDR3 in DNA: TGTGCCAGCCGCCCCTATTTCGGGGGAAACACCGGGGAGCTGTTTTTT.

The rearrangement joins TRBV11-2 to TRBJ2-2, with D possibly called TRBD1 or TRBD2 (5 bases each). V gave up 6 bases and J gave up 0 bases, with 8 bases separating them. Germline-derived CDR1 and CDR2 are SGHAT and FQNNGV. This CDR3 region has 14 residues. CDR3 loop: CASRGTSNTGELFF. Written as DNA, the CDR3 is TGTGCCAGCAGAGGGACGTCGAACACCGGGGAGCTGTTTTTT.

This clone was seen a few times. The V gene is TRBV11-2, the J gene TRBJ2-7; 10 nucleotides align to TRBD2. V dropped 5 bases and J dropped 4; count of bases not matched to a gene: 11. CDR3 length: 16 amino acids. Germline V gene lookup returns CDR1 SGHAT and CDR2 FQNNGV. The DNA for the CDR3 is TGTGCCAGCAGCCGGCTCGGTAGCGGGAGGACTTACGAGCAGTACTTC. This gives the protein CASSRLGSGRTYEQYF.

In the case of this clone: The same CDR3 can be traced to other DNA sequences in this sample. The V gene is TRBV27, the J gene TRBJ2-1; possibly TRBD2 for D (6 bases). This CDR3 spans 14 amino acids. Germline CDR1 reads MNHEY; CDR2 reads SMNVEV (reference sequence). V was cut by 2 bases and J by 3 bases, with 8 bases left in between. The CDR3 loop reads CASSLAGYYNEQFF. The CDR3 DNA is TGTGCCAGCAGTTTAGCGGGATACTACAATGAGCAGTTCTTC.